The clone carrying this T cell receptor beta chain was observed a handful of times. The antigen is unknown. This entry comes from a study of T cells in Graves' hyperthyroidism and ophthalmopathy. Amplified TCR beta CDR3 regions came from RNA transcripts. HTBI primers drove first-round RT-PCR of the TCR CDR3. MiXCR, applied by TCRdb to the multiplex PCR reads, yields one record per CDR3 protein. The sample holds around 690,000 distinct CDR3 sequences, less than 25% seen once. Germline CDR1 is SGHVS and CDR2 is FQNEAQ. The length of the CDR3 is 19 residues. The ends lost 0 bases at V and 5 bases at J; junction bases unmatched: 11. Study findings and constraints: A model using 13 V-J features told ophthalmopathy apart from stable hyperthyroidism.

Sample: blood. This TCR came from a man aged 25 to 40 with Graves' ophthalmopathy. The chain links TRBV7-8 to TRBJ2-3, with 13 bases aligning to TRBD2. The CDR3 sequence is CASSLAPTTSGRARDTQYF. The CDR3 nucleotides are TGTGCCAGCAGCTTAGCCCCAACAACTAGCGGGAGGGCAAGAGATACGCAGTATTTT.